These T cell receptor beta chains were read from a single sample in a study of cytotoxic CD8 clonotypes in ibrutinib-treated CLL. Method: immunoSEQ multiplex PCR; TCRdb's copy keeps in-frame clones and lacks some. This table holds about 160,000 clones, around nine tenths found once. This sample comprised PBMCs, obtained at disease progression, from a patient treated with ibrutinib. The receptor set was obtained from a human donor with chronic lymphocytic leukemia. The CDR3 runs from the conserved cysteine through the conserved F or W. A D gene is named only where the DNA matches it firmly. Only some rows state a clone size, as once, few, many or a class for expanded clones.

TRBJ2-3	NA	TRBV1	NA	21	CTSSQDHGGLAGVGSTDTQYF	TGCACCAGCAGCCAAGATCATGGCGGACTAGCGGGAGTGGGGAGCACAGATACGCAGTATTTT
TRBJ2-1	TRBD2	TRBV5-1	NA	15	CASSFTAGGSNEQFF	TGCGCCAGCAGCTTTACAGCGGGAGGTAGTAATGAGCAGTTCTTC
TRBJ2-7	TRBD1	TRBV10-3	few	16	CAISETGQGGIYEQYF	TGTGCCATCAGTGAGACCGGACAGGGGGGAATTTACGAGCAGTACTTC
TRBJ2-2	NA	TRBV28	NA	14	CASLSGANTGELFF	TGTGCCAGTCTATCTGGGGCGAACACCGGGGAGCTGTTTTTT
TRBJ2-3	NA	TRBV5-6	NA	14	CASSVASLTDTQYF	TGTGCCAGCAGCGTGGCATCTCTCACAGATACGCAGTATTTT
TRBJ2-7	TRBD2	TRBV19	NA	17	CASSLAASGSFGREQYF	TGTGCCAGTAGTCTCGCGGCTAGCGGGAGTTTCGGTCGGGAGCAGTACTTC
TRBJ1-3	NA	TRBV2	NA	14	CASSVGDSGNTIYF	TGTGCCAGCAGTGTGGGGGACTCTGGAAACACCATATATTTT
TRBJ1-2	NA	TRBV20-1	few	10	CSAGGTSYTF	TGCAGTGCGGGCGGGACTAGCTACACCTTC
TRBJ2-2	NA	TRBV18	NA	16	CASSPQAQLNTGELFF	TGTGCCAGCTCACCACAAGCTCAACTGAACACCGGGGAGCTGTTTTTT
TRBJ2-2	NA	TRBV28	NA	13	CASSLEYTGELFF	TGTGCCAGCAGTTTAGAATACACCGGGGAGCTGTTTTTT
TRBJ2-2	NA	TRBV10-2	NA	13	CASSALEAGELFF	TGCGCCAGCAGTGCTCTAGAAGCCGGGGAGCTGTTTTTT
TRBJ2-3	NA	TRBV9	NA	13	CASREPRTDTQYF	TGTGCCAGCAGGGAGCCTCGCACAGATACGCAGTATTTT
TRBJ1-2	TRBD1	TRBV6-6	NA	15	CASSYSRTGGYGYTF	TGTGCCAGCAGTTACTCGAGGACAGGGGGCTATGGCTACACCTTC
TRBJ1-1	NA	TRBV29-1	NA	11	CSGEMNTEAFF	TGCAGCGGCGAGATGAACACTGAAGCTTTCTTT
TRBJ2-1	NA	TRBV5-4	once	14	CASSWKTSYNEQFF	TGTGCCAGCAGCTGGAAGACAAGCTACAATGAGCAGTTCTTC
TRBJ2-5	NA	TRBV28	NA	16	CASSLLGGMDQETQYF	TGTGCCAGCAGTTTACTGGGGGGCATGGATCAAGAGACCCAGTACTTC
TRBJ2-2	NA	TRBV15	NA	16	CATSREASRRTGELFF	TGTGCCACCAGCAGAGAGGCTAGTCGACGCACCGGGGAGCTGTTTTTT
TRBJ2-2	NA	TRBV19	NA	14	CASSIRGYGGELFF	TGTGCCAGTAGTATACGAGGGTATGGCGGGGAGCTGTTTTTT
TRBJ2-3	TRBD2	TRBV4-3	NA	18	CASSRRLAEASSTDTQYF	TGCGCCAGCAGCCGCCGACTAGCGGAAGCCTCTAGCACAGATACGCAGTATTTT
TRBJ2-7	TRBD1	TRBV27	NA	14	CASSLDRGISEQYF	TGTGCCAGCAGTTTGGACAGGGGAATATCCGAGCAGTACTTC
TRBJ2-5	TRBD2	TRBV19	NA	17	CASSYRTSGRAGETQYF	TGTGCCAGTAGTTACCGGACTAGCGGGAGGGCCGGGGAGACCCAGTACTTC
TRBJ1-4	NA	TRBV29-1	NA	13	CSVPGDSYEKLFF	TGCAGCGTCCCCGGGGATTCCTACGAAAAACTGTTTTTT
TRBJ2-3	TRBD2	TRBV2	NA	18	CASSEAFEAGVGTDTQYF	TGTGCCAGCAGTGAAGCCTTTGAAGCGGGAGTGGGCACAGATACGCAGTATTTT
TRBJ1-2	NA	TRBV11-3	NA	13	CASSLGGGYGYTF	TGTGCCAGCAGCTTGGGGGGAGGCTATGGCTACACCTTC
TRBJ1-1	TRBD1	TRBV7-2	NA	15	CASTFRGRVNTEAFF	TGTGCCAGCACCTTCAGGGGGCGAGTGAACACTGAAGCTTTCTTT
TRBJ1-5	NA	TRBV5-1	few	14	CASSLVPGGQPQHF	TGCGCCAGCAGCTTGGTTCCAGGTGGTCAGCCCCAGCATTTT
TRBJ2-5	NA	TRBV7-3	NA	13	CASSLGRQETQYF	TGTGCCAGCAGCTTAGGAAGGCAAGAGACCCAGTACTTC
TRBJ2-3	NA	TRBV11-3	NA	14	CASSPGPSTDTQYF	TGTGCCAGCAGCCCGGGACCTAGCACAGATACGCAGTATTTT
TRBJ2-5	NA	TRBV27	once	15	CASSFKPQDQETQYF	TGTGCCAGCAGTTTCAAGCCTCAGGACCAAGAGACCCAGTACTTC
TRBJ1-1	NA	TRBV11-3	NA	14	CASSNRRGGTEAFF	TGTGCCAGCAGCAACCGTCGGGGAGGCACTGAAGCTTTCTTT
TRBJ2-1	TRBD2	TRBV5-4	NA	15	CASSYQAGGSNEQFF	TGTGCCAGCAGCTACCAAGCGGGAGGTAGCAATGAGCAGTTCTTC
TRBJ1-1	TRBD1	TRBV10-1	NA	13	CASGTGTANEAFF	TGCGCCAGCGGGACCGGGACAGCTAATGAAGCTTTCTTT
TRBJ2-2	TRBD2	TRBV9	NA	20	CASSVGLAGVHISNTGELFF	TGTGCCAGCAGCGTAGGACTAGCGGGAGTTCATATCTCGAACACCGGGGAGCTGTTTTTT
TRBJ1-1	NA	TRBV11-2	NA	16	CASSRVVRREKAEAFF	TGTGCCAGCAGCCGTGTGGTCAGGAGGGAAAAAGCTGAAGCTTTCTTT
TRBJ1-4	TRBD1	TRBV7-3	NA	20	CASSLELPPDRAATNEKLFF	TGTGCCAGCAGCTTAGAGCTACCGCCGGACAGGGCCGCAACTAATGAAAAACTGTTTTTT
TRBJ1-1	TRBD1	TRBV4-1	NA	14	CASSPGKRTGEAFF	TGCGCCAGCAGCCCAGGGAAGAGGACAGGTGAAGCTTTCTTT
TRBJ2-4	TRBD1	TRBV6-5	NA	14	CASSRQGVKNIQYF	TGTGCCAGCAGTAGACAGGGGGTCAAAAACATTCAGTACTTC
TRBJ1-2	NA	TRBV5-1	few	14	CASSLNSGRLGYTF	TGCGCCAGCAGCTTGAATTCGGGGCGCTTGGGCTACACCTTC
TRBJ2-7	TRBD2	TRBV4-3	once	16	CASSQDGAGSGYEQYF	TGCGCCAGCAGCCAAGACGGAGCGGGGTCTGGTTACGAGCAGTACTTC
TRBJ2-7	NA	TRBV6-5	NA	13	CASTRGSIGEQYF	TGTGCCAGCACGAGAGGGTCGATAGGCGAGCAGTACTTC
TRBJ2-4	NA	TRBV27	NA	19	CASSLWGAGIGFAKNIQYF	TGTGCCAGCAGTTTATGGGGGGCGGGGATAGGTTTTGCCAAAAACATTCAGTACTTC
TRBJ1-1	TRBD1	TRBV28	NA	15	CASSSSQDRATEAFF	TGTGCCAGCAGTTCATCACAGGACAGGGCCACTGAAGCTTTCTTT
TRBJ1-3	NA	TRBV19	NA	12	CAGPSSGNTIYF	TGTGCCGGACCAAGCTCTGGAAACACCATATATTTT
TRBJ1-3	NA	TRBV7-8	NA	12	CASSPLRNTIYF	TGTGCCAGCAGCCCGTTACGGAACACCATATATTTT
TRBJ2-2	NA	TRBV19	NA	14	CASSDTGFTGELFF	TGTGCCAGTAGTGATACAGGGTTCACCGGGGAGCTGTTTTTT
TRBJ2-7	NA	TRBV7-3	NA	17	CASSYGGGSTSSYEQYF	TGTGCCAGCAGCTACGGGGGCGGGAGTACTAGCTCCTACGAGCAGTACTTC
TRBJ2-7	NA	TRBV30	once	12	CAWRRGIGEQYF	TGTGCCTGGAGAAGGGGGATCGGCGAGCAGTACTTC
TRBJ2-7	TRBD1	TRBV4-2	NA	15	CASSQDRGPSYEQYF	TGTGCCAGCAGCCAGGACAGGGGGCCCTCCTACGAGCAGTACTTC
TRBJ2-6	NA	TRBV7-3	NA	14	CASSLSGGANVLTF	TGTGCCAGCAGCTTAAGTGGTGGGGCCAACGTCCTGACTTTC
TRBJ2-5	TRBD1	TRBV19	NA	14	CASTRGQGQETQYF	TGTGCCAGTACCCGAGGACAGGGGCAAGAGACCCAGTACTTC
TRBJ1-2	NA	TRBV28	once	11	CGIVNNYGYTF	TGTGGGATCGTTAATAACTATGGCTACACCTTC
TRBJ2-2	TRBD1	TRBV29-1	NA	15	CSVRDRGSDTGELFF	TGCAGCGTTCGGGACAGGGGATCGGACACCGGGGAGCTGTTTTTT
TRBJ2-3	TRBD2	TRBV5-1	NA	15	CASSLGPSGADTQYF	TGCGCCAGCAGCTTGGGCCCTAGCGGAGCAGATACGCAGTATTTT
TRBJ2-7	TRBD1	TRBV27	NA	17	CASSLTAGTGTSYEQYF	TGTGCCAGCAGTTTAACTGCCGGGACAGGGACTTCCTACGAGCAGTACTTC